This T cell receptor beta chain comes out of a study of post-analysis software for immune sequencing data. Background on the study: Multiple sclerosis in the patients followed relapsing-remitting, secondary progressive and progressive-relapsing courses.

Unique molecular identifiers were carried by the TCR beta cDNA libraries. TCRdb ran MiXCR on the PCR reads and lists one entry per CDR3 protein. This sample has approximately 400,000 distinct CDR3 sequences; 30% to 45% occur once, and the top ten carry 13%. Sample: blood. This receptor was obtained from a girl aged 10 to 17 with multiple sclerosis.

In DNA, the CDR3 is TGTGCCGGCGCCGCGGGACAGCCCTACAATGAGCAGTTCTTC. This sequence encodes CAGAAGQPYNEQFF. The chain uses TRBV6-4 and TRBJ2-1, with D tentatively TRBD1 (7 bases). Trimming removed 11 bases at V and 2 bases at J, with 16 bases between. Germline V gives CDR1 MRHNA, CDR2 SNTAGT. This CDR3 comprises 14 residues.